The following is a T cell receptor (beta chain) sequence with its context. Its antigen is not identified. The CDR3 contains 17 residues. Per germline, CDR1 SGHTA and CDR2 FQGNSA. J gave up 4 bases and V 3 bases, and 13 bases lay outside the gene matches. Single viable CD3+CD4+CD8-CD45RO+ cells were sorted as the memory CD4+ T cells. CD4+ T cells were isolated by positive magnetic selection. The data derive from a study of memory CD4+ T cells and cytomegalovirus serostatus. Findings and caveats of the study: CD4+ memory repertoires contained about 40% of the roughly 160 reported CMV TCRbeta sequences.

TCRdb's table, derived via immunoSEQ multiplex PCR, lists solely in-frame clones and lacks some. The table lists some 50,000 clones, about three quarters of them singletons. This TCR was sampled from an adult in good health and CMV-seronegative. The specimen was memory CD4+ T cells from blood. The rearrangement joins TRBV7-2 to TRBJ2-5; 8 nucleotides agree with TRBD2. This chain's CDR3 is CASSLPGGTSGRETQYF. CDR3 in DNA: TGTGCCAGCAGCTTGCCTGGGGGCACTAGCGGTCGAGAGACCCAGTACTTC.